What follows describes a single T cell receptor beta chain. Antigen: not known. These data belong to a study of glioma-infiltrating T cells. Study findings and constraints: Non-neoplastic patients had below-expected tissue-blood divergence, while all gliomas exceeded expectation. CDR3 overlap between tissue and blood was very small.

Germline values: CDR1 LGHDT, CDR2 YNNKEL (reference sequence). The CDR3 is 15 residues long. Trimming shortened V by 0 bases and J by 8 bases, and 14 bases separated the two germline ends. The iRepertoire nested amplicon-rescue multiplex PCR amplified TCR alpha and beta CDR3s from RNA. Tissue mRNA or PBMC total RNA, roughly 85-450 ng, went into one-step reverse transcription and amplification. MiXCR, run by TCRdb on the multiplex PCR reads, gives a single entry per CDR3 protein. The sample carries about 190,000 distinct CDR3 sequences, roughly a third recorded once. Sequenced material: glioma tissue, nonneoplastic brain tissue, or PBMCs (not recorded which). This sequence originates from a human donor with low-grade glioma or glioblastoma, undergoing nonglioma brain surgery, or in good health (not recorded which). The chain recombines TRBV3-1 with TRBJ2-1; maybe TRBD1 (7 bases). CDR3 loop: CASSQDPTGDYEQFF. The DNA of the CDR3 is TGTGCCAGCAGCCAAGATCCTACAGGGGACTATGAGCAGTTCTTC.